The 3 T cell receptor beta chains in this list originate from one sample, sequenced in a study of response to subunit inactivated influenza vaccine. One entry per CDR3 protein, called by TCRdb with MiXCR from the RT-PCR reads. The sample consists of fewer than 200,000 distinct CDR3 sequences, roughly 8.7% of them appearing once. Sample: non-naive T cells sorted from PBMCs, taken on the day of vaccination. These receptors originate from a man in his forties or fifties who received an inactivated influenza vaccine.

This rearrangement joins TRBV4-2 to TRBJ2-4; a possible D gene is TRBD1 (5 bases). The CDR3 extends over 17 amino acids. Trimming stripped 1 base from V and 0 bases from J, with 13 bases between. The germline V gene encodes CDR1 LGHNA and CDR2 YNFKEQ. CDR3 DNA sequence: TGTGCCAGCAGCCAAGGGGGCTCGGGCGAAGCCAAAAACATTCAGTACTTC. The encoded protein is CASSQGGSGEAKNIQYF.

This clonotype has only a few counts. The chain joins TRBV7-2 to TRBJ2-7; D call uncertain. Germline CDR1 SGHTA, CDR2 FQGNSA. The CDR3 totals 15 residues. Deletions cut 5 bases from V and 1 base from J, with 15 bases between. CDR3 coding DNA: TGTGCCAGCAGCCCCAATCCTCGGGCTTCCTACGAGCAGTACTTC. This gives the protein CASSPNPRASYEQYF.

This chain uses TRBV2 with TRBJ2-3; a possible D gene is TRBD2 (5 bases). The V gene's germline CDR1 is SNHLY and CDR2 FYNNEI. The ends were cut back, 0 bases at V and 2 bases at J, with 12 bases in the middle. The CDR3 has 16 residues. In nucleotides, the CDR3 is TGTGCCAGCAGTGAAGCGGAGGCCTGGTCCACAGATACGCAGTATTTT. This gives the protein CASSEAEAWSTDTQYF.